The 15 T cell receptor beta chains given below trace back to one sample, sequenced in a study of T cell clonality in common variable immunodeficiency. Study-wide results and caveats: Fewer deletions and N-nucleotide insertions were reportedly seen in common variable immunodeficiency TCR beta sequences.

Sequenced by immunoSEQ multiplex PCR; TCRdb stores in-frame clones only, minus some. Recorded here are about 20,000 clones, none singletons. Their target antigens are unknown. Sequencing was carried out using peripheral blood mononuclear cells. These TCRs come from a human donor with common variable immunodeficiency.

This clone was seen a few times. The DNA ends 3 residues before the CDR3 does, and the rest of the CDR3 is filled in from the germline J gene. This chain joins TRBV7-9 and TRBJ1-2; maybe TRBD1 (5 bases). V was pared by 2 bases and J by 2 bases, with 6 bases between. The CDR3 spans 13 residues. Germline lookup yields CDR1 SEHNR and CDR2 FQNEAQ (reference sequence). The covered CDR3 bases are TGTGCCAGCAGCTTACGACAGAACTATGGC. It specifies CASSLRQNYG. The entire CDR3 protein is CASSLRQNYGYTF. Based on the CDR3 plus reference TRBV7-9 and TRBJ1-2, the full variable domain is DTGVSQNPRHKITKRGQNVTFRCDPISEHNRLYWYRQTLGQGPEFLTYFQNEAQLEKSRLLSDRFSAERPKGSFSTLEIQRTEQGDSAMYLCASSLRQNYGYTFGSGTRLTVV.

This clone was seen more than once but under ten times. The sequenced fragment ends 3 residues before the CDR3 boundary, so the rest is inferred from the germline J gene. The J gene is TRBJ2-5, the V gene TRBV7-8; TRBD2 might be the D (5 bases). The CDR3 is 15 amino acids. Germline-derived CDR1 and CDR2 are SGHVS and FQNEAQ. Trimming left V 1 base short and J 2 bases short, with 11 bases between. CDR3 bases read: TGTGCCAGCAGCTTAGACGGACTTTCACAAGAGACC. Translated, it gives CASSLDGLSQET. The complete CDR3 protein is CASSLDGLSQETQYF. Full variable domain (outside the CDR3, taken from reference TRBV7-8 and TRBJ2-5): GAGVSQSPRYKVAKRGQDVALRCDPISGHVSLFWYQQALGQGPEFLTYFQNEAQLDKSGLPSDRFFAERPEGSVSTLKIQRTQQEDSAVYLCASSLDGLSQETQYFGPGTRLLVL.

This clone appeared a few times. The DNA read from the CDR3 is TGTGCCAGTAGTATCGATAGCGGGAACTACAATGAG. This translates into CASSIDSGNYNE. The complete CDR3 protein is CASSIDSGNYNEQFF. The chain combines TRBV19 with TRBJ2-1, with 8 bases fitting TRBD2. With the read ending 3 residues before the CDR3 end, the germline J gene is used to fill in that end. CDR1 is LNHDA, CDR2 SQIVND, per germline (reference sequence). The length of the CDR3 is 15 residues. The trim removed 3 bases at V and 3 bases at J, leaving 4 bases unmatched.

In its sample, this clone was seen a few times. Read coverage stops 3 residues before the CDR3 terminus; the germline J gene supplies the remainder. J is TRBJ2-1 and V is TRBV2, with 7 bases identical to TRBD1. Germline V CDR1 and CDR2: SNHLY, FYNNEI. The V segment lost 5 bases and the J segment 7 bases; nucleotides outside the gene matches: 5. The CDR3 has 13 amino acids. Incomplete CDR3 DNA: TGTGCCAGCAGTCGACAGGGTCTTAATGAG. This encodes CASSRQGLNE. In full, the CDR3 is CASSRQGLNEQFF.

Only a few counts were recorded for this clone. The CDR3 spells CASTPQGEVEKLFF. The part of the CDR3 DNA that was read is TGTGCCAGCACGCCCCAGGGGGAGGTAGAAAAA. The J gene is TRBJ1-4, the V gene TRBV19; TRBD1 matches 7 bases. The read ends 3 residues early relative to the CDR3; the germline J gene fills the gap. Trimming removed 9 bases from V and 8 bases from J; junction bases left unmatched: 12. Germline V gene lookup returns CDR1 LNHDA and CDR2 SQIVND (reference sequence). The CDR3 covers 14 residues.

This clone has a handful of counts. The CDR3 end lies 3 residues beyond the end of the read and is filled in from the germline J gene. V usage is TRBV18 and J usage is TRBJ1-2; 7 bases agree with TRBD1. The CDR3 totals 14 residues. V gave up 4 bases and J gave up 5 bases; unmatched junction bases: 7. Germline lookup yields CDR1 KGHSH and CDR2 LQKENI. This CDR3 is CASSLAQGNYGYTF. CDR3 DNA (partial): TGTGCCAGCTCACTCGCACAGGGGAATTATGGC.

The sample holds a few counts of this clone. With the read ending 3 residues before the CDR3 end, the germline J gene is used to fill in that end. The gene calls are TRBV18 and TRBJ2-3, with a possible D match to TRBD1 (6 bases). The CDR3 is made up of 16 amino acids. Germline CDR1 KGHSH, CDR2 LQKENI. Trimming left V 6 bases short and J 4 bases short, with 20 bases between. The CDR3 loop reads CASSQISGVRADTQYF. The CDR3 bases that were read are TGTGCCAGCTCTCAGATCTCAGGGGTGCGAGCAGATACG.

This clone was detected only a few times. The read terminates 3 residues before the CDR3 end, so the remaining end is supplied by the germline J gene. The gene calls are TRBV7-9 and TRBJ1-2; D not resolved. From germline, CDR1 is SEHNR and CDR2 FQNEAQ (reference sequence). V was pared by 1 base and J by 6 bases, with 9 bases between. CDR3 length equals 13 residues. This CDR3 reads CASSLEQNDGYTF. Partial CDR3 DNA: TGTGCCAGCAGCTTAGAGCAAAACGATGGC.

A few counts support this clone. The read finishes 3 residues shy of the CDR3 end, and the germline J gene is used to complete it. The V and J genes are TRBV6-1 and TRBJ2-7; D unresolved. V shed 0 bases and J shed 0 bases, with 9 bases lying between them. In germline, CDR1 is MNHNS, CDR2 SASEGT. The CDR3 has 15 amino acids. The sequenced CDR3 bases are TGTGCCAGCAGTGAAGCGCACCAGGCCTCCTACGAG. It codes for CASSEAHQASYE. The CDR3 in full is CASSEAHQASYEQYF.

On this clone itself: The read terminates 3 residues ahead of where the CDR3 ends, so the germline J gene completes it. The chain employs TRBV19 and TRBJ1-5; D is unresolved. This CDR3 comprises 14 residues. The V gene's germline CDR1 is LNHDA and CDR2 SQIVND (reference sequence). V lost 8 bases and J lost 3, with 14 bases in between. The CDR3: CASASGFINQPQHF. The sequenced CDR3 bases are TGTGCCAGTGCCTCAGGATTCATCAATCAGCCC.

This clone appeared a few times. The sequenced fragment ends 3 residues before the CDR3 boundary, so the rest is inferred from the germline J gene. The rearrangement links TRBV18 to TRBJ2-5; TRBD2 is a possible D gene (5 bases). Germline assignment: CDR1 KGHSH and CDR2 LQKENI. The CDR3 sequence is 13 residues long. V was pared by 1 base and J by 5 bases, with 8 bases between. The sequenced part of the CDR3 DNA is TGTGCCAGCTCACCACTAGTAGCGGAGACC. It translates to CASSPLVAET. The CDR3 reads in full as CASSPLVAETQYF.

On this clone: The CDR3 extends 3 residues past the end of the read, so its final part is completed from the germline J gene. The chain links TRBV7-3 to TRBJ2-1, with D possibly being TRBD2 (5 bases). This CDR3 spans 14 amino acids. Trimming removed 2 bases at V and 5 bases at J, with 10 bases between. Germline CDR1 reads SGHTA; CDR2 reads FQGTGA. The CDR3 here is CASSLDYGHNEQFF. The part of the CDR3 DNA that was read is TGTGCCAGCAGCTTAGACTACGGTCACAATGAG.

This clone was observed a few times. The CDR3 extends 3 residues past the end of the read, so its final part is completed from the germline J gene. The chain uses TRBV19 and TRBJ1-4; tentative D call: TRBD1 (6 bases). Trimming removed 8 bases at V and 3 bases at J, with 16 bases between. The CDR3 runs 15 residues. Germline V gene lookup returns CDR1 LNHDA and CDR2 SQIVND (reference sequence). CDR3 loop: CASGLPGASNEKLFF. CDR3 DNA (partial): TGTGCCAGTGGTCTACCAGGGGCGTCTAATGAAAAA.

Concerning this clone: Coverage ceases 3 residues before the CDR3 finishes, and the germline J gene fills in the end. This chain links TRBV7-2 with TRBJ1-1; tentative D call: TRBD1 (6 bases). There are 15 residues in the CDR3. Trimming left V 2 bases short and J 1 base short, with 11 bases between. CDR1 SGHTA and CDR2 FQGNSA come from the germline V gene. The CDR3 spells CASSLWGTQNTEAFF. The CDR3 bases that were read are TGTGCCAGCAGCTTATGGGGGACACAGAACACTGAA.

This clone came up a few times. The read ends 3 residues early relative to the CDR3; the germline J gene fills the gap. The rearrangement uses TRBV19 and TRBJ1-4, with unresolved D. Germline-derived CDR1 and CDR2 are LNHDA and SQIVND (reference sequence). V was trimmed by 3 bases and J by 8 bases, leaving 4 bases between them. This CDR3 comprises 11 residues. CDR3 DNA, as far as it was read: TGTGCCAGTAGTATGAGGGAAAAA. This translates into CASSMREK. The whole CDR3 sequence is CASSMREKLFF.